The 21 T cell receptor beta chains below come from one sample, sequenced in a study of blood T cell repertoires in COVID-19. Assay: immunoSEQ multiplex PCR; the TCRdb copy retains only in-frame clones and omits some. Among 250,000 or so clones listed, around 90% were seen once. Source material: peripheral blood. These TCRs come from an older woman with COVID-19, enrolled during active disease.

The rearrangement joins TRBV24-1 to TRBJ2-7; 10 bases are shared with TRBD1. The CDR3 is made up of 15 amino acids. Germline assignment: CDR1 KGHDR and CDR2 SFDVKD. V was pared by 5 bases and J by 1 base, with 4 bases of the junction left unmatched. In nucleotides, the CDR3 is TGTGCCACCAGTGGACCGGGACAGGGGTCCTACGAGCAGTACTTC. This gives the protein CATSGPGQGSYEQYF.

A few counts support this clone. This chain uses TRBV19 with TRBJ1-1; 7 nucleotides align to TRBD1. Germline lookup yields CDR1 LNHDA and CDR2 SQIVND (reference sequence). Unmatched junction bases numbered 3, after V lost 5 bases and J lost 0 bases. The CDR3 is 14 residues long. CDR3 DNA: TGTGCCAGTAGTCCTGGGACAGTGAACACTGAAGCTTTCTTT. Protein product: CASSPGTVNTEAFF.

The chain links TRBV5-1 to TRBJ2-5; 7 nucleotides agree with TRBD1. V gave up 7 bases and J gave up 5 bases; unmatched junction bases: 11. In germline, CDR1 is SGHRS, CDR2 YFSETQ. This CDR3 comprises 14 residues. The CDR3, as DNA: TGCGCCAGCCACCGGGGACAGCTGGGGGAGACCCAGTACTTC. As protein: CASHRGQLGETQYF.

The genes are TRBV21-1 and TRBJ1-2; TRBD1 is the table's D call, not checked against the DNA. TRBV21-1 is annotated as a pseudogene. CDR3 size: 18 residues. CDR3 bases: TGTGCCAGCAGCACCACCAAGGGCCCCGGACAGGCCGACTATGGCTACACCTTC. Amino acid sequence: CASSTTKGPGQADYGYTF.

The CDR3 reads CASRSGTGLLYNEQFF. For the CDR3, the DNA is TGTGCCAGCAGGTCGGGGACAGGGCTACTCTACAATGAGCAGTTCTTC. This sequence joins TRBV7-8 and TRBJ2-1; TRBD1 aligns across 9 bases. V was clipped by 6 bases and J by 3 bases; unmatched bases: 9. From germline, CDR1 is SGHVS and CDR2 FQNEAQ. The CDR3 has 16 residues.

J is TRBJ2-3 and V is TRBV14, with TRBD1 as a possible D gene (6 bases). Germline CDR1 reads SGHDN; CDR2 reads FVKESK. The CDR3 is made up of 17 amino acids. The germline V and J ends were trimmed by 5 bases and 4 bases, with 22 bases remaining between them. CDR3 region: CASSSIQGFSLSDTQYF. CDR3 DNA sequence: TGTGCCAGCAGCTCTATACAGGGTTTTTCCTTATCAGATACGCAGTATTTT.

V gene TRBV9 combines with J gene TRBJ2-1; 8 bases match TRBD2. The CDR3 loop spans 15 amino acids. V trimming: 0 bases; J trimming: 8 bases; junction bases outside the gene matches: 7. The germline CDR1 and CDR2 sequences are SGDLS and YYNGEE. Here the CDR3 reads CASSVVSGISDEQFF. In DNA, the CDR3 is TGTGCCAGCAGCGTAGTTAGCGGGATAAGCGATGAGCAGTTCTTC.

The chain couples TRBV6-4 to TRBJ2-7; 7 positions agree with TRBD2. The trim removed 8 bases at V and 11 bases at J, leaving 18 bases unmatched. The CDR3 consists of 14 residues. The germline V gene encodes CDR1 MRHNA and CDR2 SNTAGT. The CDR3 is CASPRSGGGHSEYF. CDR3 sequence (DNA): TGTGCCAGCCCCCGATCGGGAGGTGGGCATTCGGAGTACTTC.

This clone was seen only a few times. V usage is TRBV5-6 and J usage is TRBJ2-5, with TRBD1 identical over 8 bases. The length of the CDR3 is 13 residues. The germline CDR1 and CDR2 sequences are SGHDT and YYEEEE. The V and J ends lost 6 bases and 5 bases, in that order; junction bases with no gene match: 6. CDR3 sequence: CASTPQGAETQYF. The CDR3 region has the DNA TGTGCCAGCACCCCCCAGGGGGCGGAGACCCAGTACTTC. Variable domain in full (rest from reference TRBV5-6 and TRBJ2-5): DAGVTQSPTHLIKTRGQQVTLRCSPKSGHDTVSWYQQALGQGPQFIFQYYEEEERQRGNFPDRFSGHQFPNYSSELNVNALLLGDSALYLCASTPQGAETQYFGPGTRLLVL.

The rearrangement links TRBV6-6 to TRBJ2-3; 8 bases line up with TRBD2. V dropped 4 bases and J dropped 7; count of bases not matched to a gene: 13. The CDR3 loop spans 16 amino acids. CDR1 and CDR2 from the germline V gene are MNHNY and SVGAGI (reference sequence). The CDR3 DNA sequence: TGTGCCAGCAGTTCTCGGACTAGCAAAGGTTATAATACGCAGTATTTT. Translating it yields CASSSRTSKGYNTQYF.

The chain links TRBV6-6 to TRBJ2-3, with TRBD2 matching over 7 bases. CDR1 is MNHNY, CDR2 SVGAGI, per germline (reference sequence). Trimming cost V 5 bases and J 1 base; bases outside gene matches: 9. The CDR3 is 16 residues long. CDR3 residues: CASSPSGAPGTDTQYF. CDR3 DNA sequence: TGTGCCAGCAGTCCCAGCGGGGCCCCGGGCACAGATACGCAGTATTTT.

This chain links TRBV6-4 with TRBJ2-6, with TRBD2 identical over 8 bases. This CDR3 contains 17 residues. Unmatched junction bases numbered 8, after V lost 6 bases and J lost 1 base. Germline assignment: CDR1 MRHNA and CDR2 SNTAGT. The CDR3 here is CASSLGGGMSGANVLTF. CDR3 nucleotides: TGTGCCAGCAGCCTCGGGGGGGGCATGTCTGGGGCCAACGTCCTGACTTTC.

V gene TRBV21-1 combines with J gene TRBJ2-7; the D segment call TRBD1 is taken from the table without a DNA check. TRBV21-1 is assigned pseudogene status. This CDR3 has 17 residues. The CDR3 reads CASSKGTGCPSAYEQYF. DNA for the CDR3: TGTGCCAGCAGCAAAGGGACAGGGTGCCCTAGCGCCTACGAGCAGTACTTC.

The V and J genes are TRBV10-1 and TRBJ2-1, with D unclear. The CDR3 consists of 13 residues. V gave up 2 bases and J gave up 5 bases, with 7 bases separating them. Germline CDR1 is WNHNN and CDR2 is SYGVQD (reference sequence). For the CDR3, the DNA is TGCGCCAGCAGTGAGCGGGTGGACAATGAGCAGTTCTTC. It yields the protein CASSERVDNEQFF.

The chain couples TRBV7-8 to TRBJ2-1, with D perhaps TRBD2 (6 bases). CDR3 length: 15 amino acids. Trimming pared 1 base from V and 1 base from J, leaving 8 bases between. Looked up from germline, CDR1 is SGHVS and CDR2 is FQNEAQ. CDR3 residues: CASSLGRESYNEQFF. In DNA, the CDR3 is TGTGCCAGCAGCTTAGGCCGGGAGTCCTACAATGAGCAGTTCTTC.

This clone was detected only once. The rearrangement joins TRBV11-2 to TRBJ2-1; TRBD1 is a possible D gene (7 bases). V lost 5 bases to trimming and J lost 4 bases, with 15 bases between them. The CDR3 loop spans 15 amino acids. Per the germline V gene, CDR1 is SGHAT and CDR2 is FQNNGV. The CDR3 sequence: CASSPPGGNYNEQFF. Written as DNA, the CDR3 is TGTGCCAGCAGCCCCCCAGGGGGGAATTACAATGAGCAGTTCTTC.

V usage is TRBV5-1 and J usage is TRBJ2-7; TRBD1 matches 7 bases. V lost 3 bases to trimming and J lost 3 bases; unmatched junction nucleotides: 3. The germline V gene has CDR1 SGHRS and CDR2 YFSETQ. The CDR3 totals 13 residues. CDR3 DNA: TGCGCCAGCAGCTCCGGGACAGTCTACGAGCAGTACTTC. This gives the protein CASSSGTVYEQYF.

This clone turned up a few times. This chain uses TRBV6-1 with TRBJ1-6, with 10 bases aligning to TRBD1. Trimming took 4 bases from V and 4 from J; bases not matched to a gene: 7. The germline V gene has CDR1 MNHNS and CDR2 SASEGT. This CDR3 region has 17 residues. The CDR3 coding sequence is TGTGCCAGCAGTGGCCGGGACAGGGGCTCTTATAATTCACCCCTCCACTTT. This translates into CASSGRDRGSYNSPLHF.

This chain connects TRBV27 to TRBJ1-2; 7 bases map to TRBD1. The CDR3 contains 13 residues. V lost 6 bases, J lost 8 bases, and 9 bases stayed unmatched. Germline lookup yields CDR1 MNHEY and CDR2 SMNVEV (reference sequence). The CDR3 sequence is CASRATGAHGYTF. The CDR3 DNA sequence: TGTGCCAGCAGGGCTACAGGGGCGCACGGCTACACCTTC.

This rearrangement joins TRBV19 to TRBJ2-2; 7 bases agree with TRBD1. CDR3 size: 14 residues. In germline, CDR1 is LNHDA, CDR2 SQIVND (reference sequence). Losses at the gene ends were 5 bases for V and 6 bases for J; bases not matched to a gene: 6. The DNA of the CDR3 is TGTGCCAGTAGTCCAGGGGGATGGGCCGGGGAGCTGTTTTTT. Translated, it gives CASSPGGWAGELFF.

The chain carries TRBV27 and TRBJ2-1; 14 nucleotides align to TRBD2. The ends lost 6 bases at V and 4 bases at J; junction bases unmatched: 5. The CDR3 totals 16 residues. Germline V lookup: CDR1 MNHEY, CDR2 SMNVEV (reference sequence). The CDR3 loop reads CASRQRLAGGYNEQFF. The CDR3 DNA reads as TGTGCCAGCAGACAAAGACTAGCGGGAGGGTACAATGAGCAGTTCTTC.